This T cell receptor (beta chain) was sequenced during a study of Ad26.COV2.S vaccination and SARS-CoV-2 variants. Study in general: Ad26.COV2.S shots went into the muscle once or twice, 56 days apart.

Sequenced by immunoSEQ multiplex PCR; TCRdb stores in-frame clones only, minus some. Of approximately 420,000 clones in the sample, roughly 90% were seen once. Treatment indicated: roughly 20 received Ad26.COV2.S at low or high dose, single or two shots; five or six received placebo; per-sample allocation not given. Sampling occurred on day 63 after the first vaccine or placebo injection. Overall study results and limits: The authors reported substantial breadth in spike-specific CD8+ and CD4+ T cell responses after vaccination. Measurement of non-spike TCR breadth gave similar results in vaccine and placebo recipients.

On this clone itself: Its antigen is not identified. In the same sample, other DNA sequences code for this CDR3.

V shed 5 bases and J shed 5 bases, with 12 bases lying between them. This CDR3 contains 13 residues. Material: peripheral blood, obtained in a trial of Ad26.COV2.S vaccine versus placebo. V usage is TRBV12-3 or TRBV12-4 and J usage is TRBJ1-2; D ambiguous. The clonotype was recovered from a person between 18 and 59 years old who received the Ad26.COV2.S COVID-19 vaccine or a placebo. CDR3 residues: CASSPDRVYGYTF. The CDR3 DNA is TGTGCCAGCAGTCCCGACCGGGTATATGGCTACACCTTC.